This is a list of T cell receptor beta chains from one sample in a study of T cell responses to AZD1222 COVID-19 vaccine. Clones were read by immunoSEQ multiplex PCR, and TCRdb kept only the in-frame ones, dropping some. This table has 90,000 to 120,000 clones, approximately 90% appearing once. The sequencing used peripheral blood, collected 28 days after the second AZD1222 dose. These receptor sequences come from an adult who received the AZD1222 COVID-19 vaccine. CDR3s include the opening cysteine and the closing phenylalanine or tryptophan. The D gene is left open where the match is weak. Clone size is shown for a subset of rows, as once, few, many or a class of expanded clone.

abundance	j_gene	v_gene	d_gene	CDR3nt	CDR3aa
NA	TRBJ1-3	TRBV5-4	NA	TGTGCCAGCAGCTTGAAAGGGAACTCTGGAAACACCATATATTTT	CASSLKGNSGNTIYF
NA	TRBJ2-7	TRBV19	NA	TGTGCCAGTAGGCTAGTCGATGGGTTGGGCTACGAGCAGTACTTC	CASRLVDGLGYEQYF
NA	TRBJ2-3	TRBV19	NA	TGTGCCAGTAGTATGGGCGGGCGGGGCACAGATACGCAGTATTTT	CASSMGGRGTDTQYF
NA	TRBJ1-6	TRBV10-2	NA	TGCGCCAGCAGTGAGTGGGATTCACCCCTCCACTTT	CASSEWDSPLHF
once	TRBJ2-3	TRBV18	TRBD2	TGTGCCAGCTCACCGTCTAGCGGGGTGAACACAGATACGCAGTATTTT	CASSPSSGVNTDTQYF
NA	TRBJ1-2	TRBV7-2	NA	TGTGCCAGCAGCTTAGGGTCCGGGGGGCGCGGCTACACCTTC	CASSLGSGGRGYTF
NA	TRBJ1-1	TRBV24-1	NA	TGTGCCACCAGTGATTCCGGGAGGTCCGGGGGCACTGAAGCTTTCTTT	CATSDSGRSGGTEAFF
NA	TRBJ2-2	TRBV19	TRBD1	TGTGCCAGTAGTACCGGTGGCCACTTCAGGACAGGGATAGGTACCGGGGAGCTGTTTTTT	CASSTGGHFRTGIGTGELFF
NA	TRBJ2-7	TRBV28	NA	TGTGCCAGCAGCCTCCGATGGCACGAGCAGTACTTC	CASSLRWHEQYF
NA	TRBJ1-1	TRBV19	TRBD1	TGTGCCAGTAGTTGGACAGGCACTGAAGCTTTCTTT	CASSWTGTEAFF
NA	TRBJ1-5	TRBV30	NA	TGTGCCTGGAGTTCTAATAGCAATCAGCCCCAGCATTTT	CAWSSNSNQPQHF
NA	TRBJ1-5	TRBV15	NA	TGTGCCACCAGCGCTTATAGCAATCAGCCCCAGCATTTT	CATSAYSNQPQHF
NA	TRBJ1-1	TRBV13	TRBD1	TGTGCCAGCAGTTCTCAGGGGGCTTTGAACACTGAAGCTTTCTTT	CASSSQGALNTEAFF
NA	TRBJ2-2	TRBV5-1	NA	TGCGCCAGCAGCTTGGAGGGTACGACCGGGGAGCTGTTTTTT	CASSLEGTTGELFF
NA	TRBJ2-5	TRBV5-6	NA	TGTGCCAGCAGCTCCAGAGAGACCCAGTACTTC	CASSSRETQYF
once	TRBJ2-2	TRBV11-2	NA	TGTGCCAGCAGCTTAGTTGAGCGGGGGGAGCTGTTTTTT	CASSLVERGELFF
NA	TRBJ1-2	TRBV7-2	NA	TGTGCCAGCAGCTTAAGCTATGGCTACACCTTC	CASSLSYGYTF
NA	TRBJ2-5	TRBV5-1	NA	TGCGCCAGCAGCTTTGGGACACCCATCCAAGAGACCCAGTACTTC	CASSFGTPIQETQYF
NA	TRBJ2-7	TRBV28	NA	TGTGCCAGCAGTTTCTGGCAGGGGAAGGTGGACGAGCAGTACTTC	CASSFWQGKVDEQYF
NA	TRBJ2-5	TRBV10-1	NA	TGCGCCAGCAGTGACAGGGTGTTGGAGACCCAGTACTTC	CASSDRVLETQYF
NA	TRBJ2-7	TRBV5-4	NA	TGTGCCAGCAGCTTCCCCGGAGGCAACCAATACGAGCAGTACTTC	CASSFPGGNQYEQYF
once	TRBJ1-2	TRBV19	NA	TGTGCCAGTAGTATTCTGGCAGGGAACTATGGCTACACCTTC	CASSILAGNYGYTF
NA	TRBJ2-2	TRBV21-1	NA	TGTGCCAGCAGCAGGGTACGGGACAGCCACACCGGGGAGCTGTTTTTT	CASSRVRDSHTGELFF
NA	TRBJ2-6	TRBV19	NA	TGTGCCAGTAGTAAGTGGCTGACGCTTGCCTCTGGGGCCAACGTCCTGACTTTC	CASSKWLTLASGANVLTF
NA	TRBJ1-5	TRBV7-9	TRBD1	TGTGCCAGCAGCAAGACAGGGGAGTCTCAGCCCCAGCATTTT	CASSKTGESQPQHF
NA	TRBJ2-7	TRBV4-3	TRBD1	TGCGCCAGCAGCCAAGATAGGGGGCCGGGCGAGCAGTACTTC	CASSQDRGPGEQYF
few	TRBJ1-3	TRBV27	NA	TGTGCCAGCTTAGCCTCTGGAAACACCATATATTTT	CASLASGNTIYF
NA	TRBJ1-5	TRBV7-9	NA	TGTGCCAGCAGTGGATTGGACAGTAGCAATCAGCCCCAGCATTTT	CASSGLDSSNQPQHF
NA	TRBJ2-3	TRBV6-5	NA	TGTGCCAGTGGCTTGGGACTCCGAGGGGATACGCAGTATTTT	CASGLGLRGDTQYF
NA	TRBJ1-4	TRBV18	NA	TGTGCCAGCTCCTACGGGACAAATTTTGCGGGGGATGAAAAACTGTTTTTT	CASSYGTNFAGDEKLFF
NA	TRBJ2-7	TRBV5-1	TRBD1	TGCGCCAGCAGCTCACAGGGGTTTGAGCAGTACTTC	CASSSQGFEQYF
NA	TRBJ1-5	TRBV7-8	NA	TGTGCCAGCAGCCGGCAGAGGAGCAATCAGCCCCAGCATTTT	CASSRQRSNQPQHF
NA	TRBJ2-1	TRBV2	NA	TGTGCCAGCAGTGAGTCCCGGGACCGCAAGTTCTTC	CASSESRDRKFF
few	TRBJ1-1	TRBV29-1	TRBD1	TGCAGCGTTGATACAGGGGTCGAGGGGAAAGCTTTCTTT	CSVDTGVEGKAFF
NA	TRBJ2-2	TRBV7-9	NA	TGTGCCAGCAGCTTAGCCAGCCCCGGGGAGCTGTTTTTT	CASSLASPGELFF
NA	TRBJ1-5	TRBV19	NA	TGTGCCAGTAGTATGGGAACTCGGAGCAATCAGCCCCAGCATTTT	CASSMGTRSNQPQHF
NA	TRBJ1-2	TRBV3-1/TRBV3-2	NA	TGTGCCAGCAGCCAAGCTGGATGGGAAGGCTACACCTTC	CASSQAGWEGYTF
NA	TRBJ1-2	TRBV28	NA	TGTGCCAGCACTCCGGCGGTGGGCTATGGCTACACCTTC	CASTPAVGYGYTF
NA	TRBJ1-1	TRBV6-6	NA	TGTGCCAGCAGTTACTCGCCCCGGAACACTGAAGCTTTCTTT	CASSYSPRNTEAFF
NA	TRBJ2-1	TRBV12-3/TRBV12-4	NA	TGTGCCAGCAGTTTAGGAAATGAGCAGTTCTTC	CASSLGNEQFF
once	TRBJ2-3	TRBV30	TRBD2	TGTGCCTGGAGCACCCAACTAGCGGGGGCCCGCACAGATACGCAGTATTTT	CAWSTQLAGARTDTQYF
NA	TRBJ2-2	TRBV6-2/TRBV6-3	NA	TGTGCCAGCAGTAGCAGGGCTGGGGAGCTGTTTTTT	CASSSRAGELFF
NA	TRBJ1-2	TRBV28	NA	TGTGCCGGGCGGACTCCTAACTATGGCTACACCTTC	CAGRTPNYGYTF
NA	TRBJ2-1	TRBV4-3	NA	TGCGCCAGCAGCCGAGGGGGAGCAGGTGAGCAGTTCTTC	CASSRGGAGEQFF
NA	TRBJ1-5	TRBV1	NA	TGCACCAGCAGCATTTCTCCTAATGGCAATTGGTACAATCAGCCCCAGCATTTT	CTSSISPNGNWYNQPQHF
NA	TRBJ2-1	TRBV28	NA	TGTGCCAGCAGTTTAGGCAGGAGAGATGAGCAGTTCTTC	CASSLGRRDEQFF
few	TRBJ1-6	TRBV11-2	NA	TGTGCCAGCAGCATCGGCGGATGGAATTCACCCCTCCACTTT	CASSIGGWNSPLHF
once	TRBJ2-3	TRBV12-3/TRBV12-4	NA	TGTGCCAGCATCGGGGAAGGTGGTACGCAGTATTTT	CASIGEGGTQYF
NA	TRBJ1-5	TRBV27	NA	TGTGCCAGCAGCCCCCTGGGAGGGGCCCGGCCCCAGCATTTT	CASSPLGGARPQHF
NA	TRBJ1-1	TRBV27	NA	TGTGCCAGCAGTTTGGGGGGCGCGGGCACTGAAGCTTTCTTT	CASSLGGAGTEAFF
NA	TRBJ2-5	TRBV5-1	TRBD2	TGCGCCAGCAGCTTGAGTCCTAGCGGGAGCTCAGAGACCCAGTACTTC	CASSLSPSGSSETQYF
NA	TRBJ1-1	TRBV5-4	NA	TGTGCCAGCAGCTTTGGGGGTGAAGCTTTCTTT	CASSFGGEAFF
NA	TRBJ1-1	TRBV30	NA	TGTGCCTGGAGTGAATGGGACGTTGAAGCTTTCTTT	CAWSEWDVEAFF
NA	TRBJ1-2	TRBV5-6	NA	TGTGCCAGCAGCTTGGGTCGGAACTATGGCTACACCTTC	CASSLGRNYGYTF